This entry lists 17 T cell receptor beta chains sequenced from one sample in a study of Ad26.COV2.S vaccination and SARS-CoV-2 variants. The data were produced by immunoSEQ multiplex PCR, yet TCRdb's version contains in-frame clones alone and is incomplete. The sample includes a few hundred thousand clones, over 80% of them seen just once. Sample treatment: roughly 20 received Ad26.COV2.S at low or high dose, single or two shots; several received placebo; per-sample allocation not given. Sampling occurred on day 63 after the first vaccine or placebo injection. The sample consisted of peripheral blood, taken in a trial of Ad26.COV2.S vaccine versus placebo. These receptors came from a person aged 18-65 years who received the Ad26.COV2.S COVID-19 vaccine or a placebo.

CDR3 in DNA: TGTGCCAGCTCACCTCGGAAGGGGCGGATCACTGAAGCTTTCTTT. Protein product: CASSPRKGRITEAFF. The chain has TRBV18 and TRBJ1-1, with D possibly being TRBD1 (5 bases). The CDR3 is 15 amino acids. Germline assignment: CDR1 KGHSH and CDR2 LQKENI. V was trimmed by 3 bases and J by 4 bases, leaving 15 bases between them.

The gene calls are TRBV5-6 and TRBJ2-3, with D hard to call. Trimming pared 0 bases from V and 3 bases from J, leaving 11 bases between. Looked up from germline, CDR1 is SGHDT and CDR2 is YYEEEE. The CDR3 contains 15 residues. This CDR3 reads CASSLGVGLTDTQYF. Here the CDR3 DNA reads TGTGCCAGCAGCTTGGGGGTCGGGTTGACAGATACGCAGTATTTT.

The chain has TRBV6-5 and TRBJ2-7; D is uncertain. This CDR3 comprises 13 residues. Trimming cost V 8 bases and J 3 bases, with 14 bases left between them. Germline V gives CDR1 MNHEY, CDR2 SVGAGI. The chain's CDR3 is CASSPPPLYEQYF. CDR3 coding DNA: TGTGCCAGCTCGCCCCCCCCTCTCTACGAGCAGTACTTC.

The V and J genes are TRBV20-1 and TRBJ2-1; 7 positions match TRBD1. The ends lost 3 bases at V and 0 bases at J; junction bases unmatched: 5. Germline V gene lookup returns CDR1 DFQATT and CDR2 SNEGSKA (reference sequence). This CDR3 contains 15 residues. The CDR3 spells CSASARQGSYNEQFF. The CDR3, as DNA: TGCAGTGCTAGTGCAAGACAGGGCTCCTACAATGAGCAGTTCTTC.

The chain uses TRBV6-1 and TRBJ2-2; D might be TRBD1 or TRBD2, each matching 6 bases. This CDR3 is built from 17 residues. V gave up 3 bases and J gave up 4 bases, with 18 bases separating them. Germline V lookup: CDR1 MNHNS, CDR2 SASEGT. In DNA, the CDR3 is TGTGCCAGCAGTGAGTTCCTCGGGGGCGCAGGCACCGGGGAGCTGTTTTTT. This codes for CASSEFLGGAGTGELFF.

J is TRBJ1-6 and V is TRBV6-4; 8 bases are shared with TRBD1. The CDR3 runs to 15 residues. The V gene's germline CDR1 is MRHNA and CDR2 SNTAGT. The J segment lost 7 bases and the V segment lost 5 bases, leaving 7 bases of the junction unmatched. The CDR3 nucleotides are TGTGCCAGCAGTCAGGACAGGGTCGGGAATTCACCCCTCCACTTT. It yields the protein CASSQDRVGNSPLHF.

The genes are TRBV7-2 and TRBJ2-1, with D possibly TRBD2 on 5 matching bases. Looked up from germline, CDR1 is SGHTA and CDR2 is FQGNSA. This CDR3 is built from 15 residues. V was cut by 7 bases and J by 0 bases, with 13 bases left in between. The chain's CDR3 is CASTRTSSSYNEQFF. Written as DNA, the CDR3 is TGTGCCAGCACCCGGACTTCCAGCTCCTACAATGAGCAGTTCTTC.

The V and J genes are TRBV3-1 (or the pseudogene TRBV3-2) and TRBJ1-2; the D is unclear. The ends were cut back, 2 bases at V and 7 bases at J, with 8 bases in the middle. Germline lookup yields CDR1 LGHDT and CDR2 YNNKEL (reference sequence). The CDR3 consists of 12 residues. The CDR3 DNA reads as TGTGCCAGCAGCCAAAGTGCTCGTGGCTACACCTTC. Protein sequence: CASSQSARGYTF.

The J gene is TRBJ2-5, the V gene TRBV7-2, with D perhaps TRBD2 (8 bases). V shed 5 bases and J shed 2 bases, with 18 bases lying between them. The CDR3 consists of 16 residues. From germline, CDR1 is SGHTA and CDR2 FQGNSA. CDR3 sequence: CASSRTGGGPQETQYF. DNA for the CDR3: TGTGCCAGCAGCCGGACAGGCGGGGGGCCTCAAGAGACCCAGTACTTC. Filled out from reference TRBV7-2 and TRBJ2-5, the complete variable domain reads GAGVSQSPSNKVTEKGKDVELRCDPISGHTALYWYRQSLGQGLEFLIYFQGNSAPDKSGLPSDRFSAERTGGSVSTLTIQRTQQEDSAVYLCASSRTGGGPQETQYFGPGTRLLVL.

The rearrangement uses TRBV3-1 (or the pseudogene TRBV3-2) and TRBJ1-5; D remains ambiguous. This CDR3 region has 12 residues. Germline loops: CDR1 LGHDT, CDR2 YNNKEL (reference sequence). V was cut by 2 bases and J by 5 bases, with 4 bases left in between. The CDR3 DNA follows: TGTGCCAGCAGCCAATTGGATCAGCCCCAGCATTTT. This codes for CASSQLDQPQHF.

V and J are TRBV19 and TRBJ1-1, with 10 bases fitting TRBD1. The CDR3 covers 15 residues. V shed 4 bases, J shed 2 bases, and the junction held 4 bases outside the gene matches. CDR1 and CDR2 from the germline V gene are LNHDA and SQIVND (reference sequence). The CDR3, as DNA: TGTGCCAGTAGTACTGGACAGGGGGTAAACACTGAAGCTTTCTTT. Translation: CASSTGQGVNTEAFF.

The chain uses TRBV21-1 and TRBJ2-7; TRBD2 is taken as the D call from the table, unchecked against the DNA. TRBV21-1 is a pseudogene segment. This CDR3 is 14 amino acids long. The DNA for the CDR3 is TGTGCCAGCGCCGCAGAGGGAGTCAAGTACGAGCAGTACTTC. The encoded protein is CASAAEGVKYEQYF.

The chain couples TRBV6-5 to TRBJ1-4; no clear D. This CDR3 comprises 13 residues. From germline, CDR1 is MNHEY and CDR2 SVGAGI. V lost 6 bases to trimming and J lost 5 bases, with 10 bases between them. In nucleotides, the CDR3 is TGTGCCAGCAGGAGGGTTGGGAATGAAAAACTGTTTTTT. Protein product: CASRRVGNEKLFF.

The gene calls are TRBV19 and TRBJ2-3; the D call may be TRBD1 or TRBD2 (6 bases each). This CDR3 is built from 16 residues. Trimming shortened V by 1 base and J by 4 bases, and 15 bases separated the two germline ends. Germline V gene data show CDR1 as LNHDA and CDR2 as SQIVND (reference sequence). The CDR3 coding sequence is TGTGCCAGTAGTATAGCCCCGGGGGCAACGGCAGATACGCAGTATTTT. Amino acids: CASSIAPGATADTQYF. Full variable domain (rest looked up from reference TRBV19 and TRBJ2-3): DGGITQSPKYLFRKEGQNVTLSCEQNLNHDAMYWYRQDPGQGLRLIYYSQIVNDFQKGDIAEGYSVSREKKESFPLTVTSAQKNPTAFYLCASSIAPGATADTQYFGPGTRLTVL.

A single count supports this clone. The genes are TRBV5-1 and TRBJ2-2; D is unresolved. The V end was cut by 0 bases, the J end by 3 bases, with 9 bases between. The CDR3 sequence is 15 residues long. CDR1 and CDR2 (germline): SGHRS, YFSETQ. In nucleotides, the CDR3 is TGCGCCAGCAGCTTGGGGGCCTTGTACACCGGGGAGCTGTTTTTT. This codes for CASSLGALYTGELFF.

The rearrangement joins TRBV5-4 to TRBJ2-7; the match to TRBD2 covers 8 bases. V shed 2 bases and J 6 bases; nucleotides not matched to a gene: 4. This CDR3 is built from 13 residues. CDR1 and CDR2 (germline): SGHNT, YYREEE (reference sequence). As DNA, the CDR3 is TGTGCCAGCAGCTTCAGTCTAGCGGGCGAGCAGTACTTC. It yields the protein CASSFSLAGEQYF. Together with reference TRBV5-4 and TRBJ2-7, the CDR3 gives the full variable domain: ETGVTQSPTHLIKTRGQQVTLRCSSQSGHNTVSWYQQALGQGPQFIFQYYREEENGRGNFPPRFSGLQFPNYSSELNVNALELDDSALYLCASSFSLAGEQYFGPGTRLTVT.

This chain joins TRBV28 and TRBJ2-7, with 7 bases that match TRBD1. V trimming: 3 bases; J trimming: 6 bases; junction bases outside the gene matches: 5. From germline, CDR1 is MDHEN and CDR2 SYDVKM. The CDR3 length is 13 residues. The CDR3 spells CASSFIGGAEQYF. In DNA form, the CDR3 reads TGTGCCAGCAGTTTCATAGGGGGCGCCGAGCAGTACTTC.